What follows is one T cell receptor beta chain and its context. These data belong to a study of blood T cells in healthy people across ages. Germline V gene lookup returns CDR1 ENHRY and CDR2 SYGVKD. This CDR3 is 12 amino acids long. A sample-barcoded 5' primer and a J-beta primer mix were used in a second PCR of about 7 to 12 cycles. TCRdb analysed the 5' RACE reads with MiXCR anew, one entry per CDR3 protein. The sample holds about 1.8 million distinct CDR3 sequences, roughly 52% seen once. The genes are TRBV10-3 and TRBJ2-5, with unresolved D. The J call may be faulty, since TRBJ2-7 better matches the DNA end. This receptor was identified in a middle-aged woman in good health. Sequenced: blood. The DNA for the CDR3 is TGTGCCATCAGTGACGTCGTCTACGAGCAGTACTTC. Encoded protein: CAISDVVYEQYF.